The present TCR beta chain was sequenced within a study of blood T cell repertoires in COVID-19. Authors' processing steps: Reference gene primer amplification gave nucleated cell count estimates. Sequenced by immunoSEQ multiplex PCR; TCRdb stores in-frame clones only, minus some. The DNA gave D and trimming, while V, J and clone size come from that table. The table has about 170,000 clones, about 85% seen once. The germline gives CDR1 SGHNT, CDR2 YENEEA. The length of the CDR3 is 15 residues. V shed 2 bases and J 4 bases; nucleotides not matched to a gene: 5. The source material was peripheral blood. The receptor's source is a man in his 60s with acute or convalescent COVID-19. This rearrangement joins TRBV11-3 to TRBJ2-3; the match to TRBD2 covers 8 bases. CDR3: CASSLRRGDPDTQYF. The CDR3 DNA sequence: TGTGCCAGCAGCTTAAGGCGGGGGGACCCAGATACGCAGTATTTT.